This T cell receptor beta chain was identified in a study of OX40 agonist ivuxolimab in advanced cancers. About the study as a whole: The costimulatory receptor OX40 (CD134) was targeted by ivuxolimab, a fully human IgG2 agonistic monoclonal antibody. Intravenous ivuxolimab was administered to patients every 2 weeks at six dose levels: 0.01, 0.1, 0.3, 1.5, 3 and 10 mg/kg. Of the roughly 51 patients in dose escalation, 19 had hepatocellular carcinoma, approximately 15 had melanoma, 9 had renal cell carcinoma and 9 had head and neck cancer. A male proportion of approximately 83% and a mean age of roughly 58 years, ranging from about 20 to 80, were recorded for the dose-escalation cohort. Prior anti-PD-1, anti-PD-L1 or anti-CTLA-4 therapy was permitted, and checkpoint inhibitors had been received by about 44% of dose-escalation patients. Partial responses occurred in three dose-escalation patients, of whom one had hepatocellular carcinoma and two had cutaneous melanoma. Peripheral TCRbeta sequencing aimed to test whether ivuxolimab altered TCR sequence diversity and caused clonal T-cell expansion. The paper reports the monotherapy dose-escalation portion (N of about 54 patients) of the phase I ivuxolimab trial. Study-wide conclusions, independent of this receptor: Low levels of normalized T-cell clonal expansion were also shown by some nonresponding patients. Antigen specificity was not determined for the clonally expanded peripheral T cells. On average, CD8+ T cells showed more expanded clones than CD4+ T cells after ivuxolimab. At doses of 0.1 to 3.0 mg/kg, clonal expansion of both CD4+ and CD8+ blood T cells was observed from baseline to week 6. In partial responders in the 0.1-3.0 mg/kg groups, normalized peripheral clonal expansion was found to be among the lowest, especially among CD8+ T cells.

A remark on this clone: Its target antigen remains unknown. Base qualities were left out, and no much larger clone turns up one base away.

The trial excluded patients who had a history of autoimmune disease or were on systemic immunosuppression. In every dose cohort, peripheral blood was drawn for TCR sequencing at baseline, cycle 4 day 1, and cycle 7 day 1. Samples were obtained from an open-label, multicenter, first-in-human phase I dose-escalation trial of ivuxolimab. Adults with locally advanced or metastatic melanoma, renal cell carcinoma, hepatocellular carcinoma or head and neck squamous cell carcinoma were enrolled in the trial. Before TCR sequencing, CD4+ T cells and CD8+ T cells from peripheral blood were sorted into separate populations. To sequence the TCRbeta CDR3 region, genomic DNA was isolated from the sorted cells. The immunoSEQ Assay was used to sequence the TCRbeta CDR3 regions. In TCRdb, the immuneACCESS table is reduced to in-frame sequences with V and J assigned. These tables do not hold every clone; where another copy was compared, an unresolved V gene accounts for under half, and the others remain unexplained. Across this sample there are approximately 77,000 clones, with around 92% seen only once. Nearly 0.55% of the sample is taken by the ten largest.

The CDR3, cysteine through phenylalanine, is 14 amino acids long. Only the CDR3 region is kept as DNA, spanning 42 bases read in frame from base 1. The germline V gene gives CDR1 as SGHVS and CDR2 as FQNEAQ. The germline ends are 11 bases apart after V is trimmed by 5 bases and J by 2 bases. The sequence was obtained from an adult with an advanced solid tumor such as melanoma, head and neck, liver or kidney cancer. The rearranged chain carries TRBV7-8 and TRBJ2-3; no D gene is confidently identified. Sample: CD4+ or CD8+ T cells sorted from blood, taken in a trial of the OX40 agonist ivuxolimab. In nucleotides, the sequence is TGTGCCAGCAGCAATCGGGCAGTCACAGATACGCAGTATTTT. This is translated as CASSNRAVTDTQYF.